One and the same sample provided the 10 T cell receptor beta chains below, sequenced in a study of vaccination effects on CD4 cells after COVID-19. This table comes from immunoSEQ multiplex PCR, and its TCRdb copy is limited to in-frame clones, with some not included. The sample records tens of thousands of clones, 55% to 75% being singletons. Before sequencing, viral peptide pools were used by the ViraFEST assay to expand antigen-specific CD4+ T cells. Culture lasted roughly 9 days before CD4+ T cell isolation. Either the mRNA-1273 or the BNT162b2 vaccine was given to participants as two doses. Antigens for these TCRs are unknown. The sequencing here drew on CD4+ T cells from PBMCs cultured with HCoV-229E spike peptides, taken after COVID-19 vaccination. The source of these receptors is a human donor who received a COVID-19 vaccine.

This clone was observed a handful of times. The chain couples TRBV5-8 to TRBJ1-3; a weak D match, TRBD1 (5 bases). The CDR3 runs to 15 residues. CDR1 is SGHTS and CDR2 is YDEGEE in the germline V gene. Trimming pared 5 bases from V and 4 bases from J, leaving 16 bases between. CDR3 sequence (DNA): TGTGCCAGCAGAGAATCCGGGACCGCGGGAAACACCATATATTTT. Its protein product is CASRESGTAGNTIYF. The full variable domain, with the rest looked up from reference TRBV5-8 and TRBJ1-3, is EAGVTQSPTHLIKTRGQQATLRCSPISGHTSVYWYQQALGLGLQFLLWYDEGEERNRGNFPPRFSGRQFPNYSSELNVNALELEDSALYLCASRESGTAGNTIYFGEGSWLTVV.

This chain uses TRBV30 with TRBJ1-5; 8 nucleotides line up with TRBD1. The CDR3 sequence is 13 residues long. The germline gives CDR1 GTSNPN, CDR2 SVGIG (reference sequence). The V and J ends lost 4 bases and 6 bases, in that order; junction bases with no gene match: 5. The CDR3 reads CAWTPGGGQPQHF. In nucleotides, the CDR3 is TGTGCCTGGACCCCAGGGGGCGGTCAGCCCCAGCATTTT.

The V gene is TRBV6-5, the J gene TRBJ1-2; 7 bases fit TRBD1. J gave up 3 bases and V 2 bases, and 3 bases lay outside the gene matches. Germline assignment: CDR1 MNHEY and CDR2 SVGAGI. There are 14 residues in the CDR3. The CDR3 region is CASSYRGQDYGYTF. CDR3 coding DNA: TGTGCCAGCAGTTACCGCGGACAGGACTATGGCTACACCTTC.

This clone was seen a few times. This CDR3 reads CASSHPERTSGRSTGELFF. The CDR3 DNA reads as TGCGCCAGCAGCCACCCCGAAAGGACTAGCGGGAGGTCCACCGGGGAGCTGTTTTTT. V usage is TRBV5-1 and J usage is TRBJ2-2; 14 bases align to TRBD2. The CDR3 runs 19 residues. J lost 4 bases, V lost 4 bases, and 12 bases had no gene match. The germline gives CDR1 SGHRS, CDR2 YFSETQ.

This CDR3 reads CSMKTGAENIQYF. As DNA, the CDR3 is TGCAGCATGAAGACAGGGGCCGAAAACATTCAGTACTTC. The J gene is TRBJ2-4, the V gene TRBV29-1; 8 bases align to TRBD1. The germline V gene encodes CDR1 SQVTM and CDR2 ANQGSEA. Trimming took 8 bases from V and 5 from J; bases not matched to a gene: 8. The CDR3 covers 13 residues.

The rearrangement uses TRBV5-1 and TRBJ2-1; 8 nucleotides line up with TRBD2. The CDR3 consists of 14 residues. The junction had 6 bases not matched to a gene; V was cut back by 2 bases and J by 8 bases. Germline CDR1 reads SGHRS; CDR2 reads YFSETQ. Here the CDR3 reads CASSFTSGSYEQFF. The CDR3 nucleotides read TGCGCCAGCAGCTTCACAAGCGGGAGCTATGAGCAGTTCTTC.

CDR3 DNA sequence: TGTGCCAGCAGTTCCCAGGTAGCAAGCAATCAGCCCCAGCATTTT. Amino acids: CASSSQVASNQPQHF. The chain carries TRBV5-5 and TRBJ1-5; D not certain. Trimming removed 5 bases from V and 1 base from J, with 13 bases in between. This CDR3 is built from 15 residues. The germline V gene encodes CDR1 SGHKS and CDR2 YYEKEE (reference sequence).

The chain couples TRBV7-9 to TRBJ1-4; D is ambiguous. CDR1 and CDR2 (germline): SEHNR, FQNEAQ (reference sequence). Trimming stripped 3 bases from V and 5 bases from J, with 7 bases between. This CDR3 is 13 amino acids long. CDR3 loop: CASSFRWNEKLFF. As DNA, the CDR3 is TGTGCCAGCAGCTTCCGCTGGAATGAAAAACTGTTTTTT.

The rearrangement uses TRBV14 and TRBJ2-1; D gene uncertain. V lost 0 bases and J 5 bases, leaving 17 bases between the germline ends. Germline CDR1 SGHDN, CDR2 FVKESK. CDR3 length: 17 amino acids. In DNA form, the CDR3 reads TGTGCCAGCAGCCAAGACCCCAAGGGCCTATTAAACAATGAGCAGTTCTTC. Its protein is CASSQDPKGLLNNEQFF.

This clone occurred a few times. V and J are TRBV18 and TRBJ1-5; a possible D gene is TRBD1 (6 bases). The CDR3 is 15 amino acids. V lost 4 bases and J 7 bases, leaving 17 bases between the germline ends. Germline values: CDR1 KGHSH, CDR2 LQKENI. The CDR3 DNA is TGTGCCAGCTCACACACAGGGACACTAGTACAGCCCCAGCATTTT. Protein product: CASSHTGTLVQPQHF.